This section outlines one T cell receptor beta chain sequence together with its context. Its antigen is not known. Other DNA sequences within the sample encode an identical CDR3. These data are taken from a study of T cell responses to AZD1222 COVID-19 vaccine. Study-wide findings and caveats: The study sampled repertoires only after the peak T cell response. Mostly white British, mostly female donors; authors suggested clonal diversity may be underestimated. The CD4 TCRs associated with vaccination extended across spike and predominated at 160-218 and 743-854. A reported finding is that nearly half of spike-specific TCRs target unmutated variant regions.

The repertoire was sequenced with immunoSEQ multiplex PCR; TCRdb's copy has only in-frame clones and lacks some. The sample includes approximately 100,000 clones, 87% of them seen just once. Germline V gene sequence: CDR1 SEHNR, CDR2 FQNEAQ (reference sequence). Trimming shortened V by 3 bases and J by 2 bases, and 5 bases separated the two germline ends. The CDR3 consists of 12 residues. The sample in question was peripheral blood, obtained on day 0 of AZD1222 vaccination. The rearrangement uses TRBV7-9 and TRBJ2-7, with D unresolved. The receptor's source is an adult in good health. The CDR3: CASSFVTYEQYF. In nucleotides, the CDR3 is TGTGCCAGCAGCTTCGTTACCTACGAGCAGTACTTC.